This T cell receptor beta chain was identified during a study of human T cells and chemical hapten exposure. This sample's time point: pre-sensitization, week 0. Treatment: therapeutic diphenylcyclopropenone sensitization with weekly scalp DPC. Many counts were recorded for this clonotype. The CDR3 covers 14 residues. V was shortened by 3 bases and J by 7 bases, with 13 bases between the two germline ends. Germline V gene data show CDR1 as ENHRY and CDR2 as SYGVKD. TCRdb passed the RACE reads through MiXCR, listing each CDR3 protein once. The data contain 200,000 to 300,000 distinct CDR3 sequences, approximately 8.6% of them singletons.

This TCR was recovered from a woman aged 40 to 50 with alopecia areata. Some clones in this sample may be carry-over from other donors' samples. The material sequenced was whole blood, taken in connection with sensitization to the hapten diphenylcyclopropenone (DPC). The rearrangement uses TRBV10-3 and TRBJ1-5; weak D call: TRBD1 (5 bases). This chain's CDR3 is CAISDGGAGQPQHF. CDR3 nucleotide sequence: TGTGCCATCAGTGATGGAGGGGCAGGGCAGCCCCAGCATTTT.